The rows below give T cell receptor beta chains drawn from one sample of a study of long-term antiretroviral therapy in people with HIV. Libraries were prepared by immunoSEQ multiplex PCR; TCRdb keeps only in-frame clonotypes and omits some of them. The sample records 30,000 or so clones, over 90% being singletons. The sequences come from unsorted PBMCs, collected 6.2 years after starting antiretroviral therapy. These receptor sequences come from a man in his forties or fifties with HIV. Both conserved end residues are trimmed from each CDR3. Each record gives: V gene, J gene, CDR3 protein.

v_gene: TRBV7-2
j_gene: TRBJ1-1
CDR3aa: ASSLDGTGDTEAF

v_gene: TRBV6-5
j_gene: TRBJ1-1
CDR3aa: ASSSPGRGRGTEAF

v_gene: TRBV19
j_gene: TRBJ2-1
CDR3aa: ASSPSGVYNEQF

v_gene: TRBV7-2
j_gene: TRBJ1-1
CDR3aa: ASSTRQGNTEAF

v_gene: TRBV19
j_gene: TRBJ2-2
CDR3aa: ASSKGATGELF

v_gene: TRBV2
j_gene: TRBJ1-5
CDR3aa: ASVKGENQPQH

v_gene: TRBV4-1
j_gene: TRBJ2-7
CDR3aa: ASSPLGGGYSYEQY

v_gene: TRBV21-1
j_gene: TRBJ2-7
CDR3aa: ASSKALDGYEQY

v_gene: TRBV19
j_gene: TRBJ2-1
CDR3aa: ASSLGLPFINEQF

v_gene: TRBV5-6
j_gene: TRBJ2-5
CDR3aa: ASSLGQGRETQY

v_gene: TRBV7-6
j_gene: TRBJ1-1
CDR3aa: ASSLAEGLGSEAF

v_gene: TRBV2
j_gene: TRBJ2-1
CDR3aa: ASTGTGVGNEQF

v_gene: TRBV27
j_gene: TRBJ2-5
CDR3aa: ASSLRSLGETQY

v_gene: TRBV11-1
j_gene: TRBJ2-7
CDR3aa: ASSRAQAVYEQY

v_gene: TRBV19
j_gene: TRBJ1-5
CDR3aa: ASSIIGQPQH

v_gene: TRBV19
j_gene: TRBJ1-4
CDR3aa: ASSMRTGAEKLF

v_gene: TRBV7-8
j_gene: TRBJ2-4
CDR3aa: ASSIATGIQY

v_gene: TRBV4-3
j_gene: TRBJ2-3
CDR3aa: ASSPSSSGGADTQY

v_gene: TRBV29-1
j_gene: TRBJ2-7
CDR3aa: SANSGQNEQY

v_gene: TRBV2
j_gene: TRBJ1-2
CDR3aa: ASSDTGLVYGYT

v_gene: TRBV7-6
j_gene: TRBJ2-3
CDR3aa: ASSSGTSGPSSTDTQY

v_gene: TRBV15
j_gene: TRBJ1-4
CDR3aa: ATSRVAGTNEKLF

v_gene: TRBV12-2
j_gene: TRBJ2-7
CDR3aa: ATPGTDLSYEQY

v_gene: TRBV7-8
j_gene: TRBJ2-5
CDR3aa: ASSQTFQETQY

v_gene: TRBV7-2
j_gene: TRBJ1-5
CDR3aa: ASSLDPLGNQPQH

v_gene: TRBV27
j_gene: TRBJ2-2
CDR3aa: ATSGYRTNTGELF

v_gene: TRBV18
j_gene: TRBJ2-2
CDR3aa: ASSTTRDRVTGELF

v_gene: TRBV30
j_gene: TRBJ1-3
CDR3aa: AWSVPGIISGNTIY

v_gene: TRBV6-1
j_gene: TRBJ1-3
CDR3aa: ASSASTGVRNTIY

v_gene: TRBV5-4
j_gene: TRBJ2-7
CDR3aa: ASSLLSSAHSYEQY

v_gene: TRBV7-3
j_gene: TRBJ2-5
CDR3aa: ASSLTAIGGETQY

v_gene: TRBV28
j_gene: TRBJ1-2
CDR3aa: ASSLVRGYQGYT

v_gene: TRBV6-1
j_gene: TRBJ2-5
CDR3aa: ASTGPRETQY

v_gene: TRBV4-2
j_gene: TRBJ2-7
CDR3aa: ASSRQHPYEQY

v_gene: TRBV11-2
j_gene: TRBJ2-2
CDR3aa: ASSLDRPGLVGELF

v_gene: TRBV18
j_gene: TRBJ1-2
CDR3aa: ASSPSRVDYGYT

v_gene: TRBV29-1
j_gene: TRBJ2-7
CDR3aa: SAHLIRDSAYEQY

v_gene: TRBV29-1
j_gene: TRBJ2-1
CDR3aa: SLADGRNNEQF

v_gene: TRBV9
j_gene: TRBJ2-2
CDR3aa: ASGLGDTGELF

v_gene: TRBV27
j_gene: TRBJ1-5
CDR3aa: ASSYRGFQPQH